The entry below describes one T cell receptor (beta chain). The data originate from a study of technical replicates of blood from a handful of donors. Data came from immunoSEQ multiplex PCR; TCRdb stores just in-frame clones and leaves some out. The sample carries approximately 75,000 clones, about 97% recorded once. The CDR3 covers 14 residues. Trimming removed 2 bases at V and 11 bases at J, with 14 bases between. From germline, CDR1 is SGHRS and CDR2 YFSETQ. Sequenced sample: T cells isolated from PBMCs. The gene calls are TRBV5-1 and TRBJ1-6; D is unclear. The clonotype comes from a human donor in good health. CDR3 amino acids: CASSLPRNGAPLHF. The DNA of the CDR3 is TGCGCCAGCAGCTTACCGCGGAACGGGGCACCCCTCCACTTT.